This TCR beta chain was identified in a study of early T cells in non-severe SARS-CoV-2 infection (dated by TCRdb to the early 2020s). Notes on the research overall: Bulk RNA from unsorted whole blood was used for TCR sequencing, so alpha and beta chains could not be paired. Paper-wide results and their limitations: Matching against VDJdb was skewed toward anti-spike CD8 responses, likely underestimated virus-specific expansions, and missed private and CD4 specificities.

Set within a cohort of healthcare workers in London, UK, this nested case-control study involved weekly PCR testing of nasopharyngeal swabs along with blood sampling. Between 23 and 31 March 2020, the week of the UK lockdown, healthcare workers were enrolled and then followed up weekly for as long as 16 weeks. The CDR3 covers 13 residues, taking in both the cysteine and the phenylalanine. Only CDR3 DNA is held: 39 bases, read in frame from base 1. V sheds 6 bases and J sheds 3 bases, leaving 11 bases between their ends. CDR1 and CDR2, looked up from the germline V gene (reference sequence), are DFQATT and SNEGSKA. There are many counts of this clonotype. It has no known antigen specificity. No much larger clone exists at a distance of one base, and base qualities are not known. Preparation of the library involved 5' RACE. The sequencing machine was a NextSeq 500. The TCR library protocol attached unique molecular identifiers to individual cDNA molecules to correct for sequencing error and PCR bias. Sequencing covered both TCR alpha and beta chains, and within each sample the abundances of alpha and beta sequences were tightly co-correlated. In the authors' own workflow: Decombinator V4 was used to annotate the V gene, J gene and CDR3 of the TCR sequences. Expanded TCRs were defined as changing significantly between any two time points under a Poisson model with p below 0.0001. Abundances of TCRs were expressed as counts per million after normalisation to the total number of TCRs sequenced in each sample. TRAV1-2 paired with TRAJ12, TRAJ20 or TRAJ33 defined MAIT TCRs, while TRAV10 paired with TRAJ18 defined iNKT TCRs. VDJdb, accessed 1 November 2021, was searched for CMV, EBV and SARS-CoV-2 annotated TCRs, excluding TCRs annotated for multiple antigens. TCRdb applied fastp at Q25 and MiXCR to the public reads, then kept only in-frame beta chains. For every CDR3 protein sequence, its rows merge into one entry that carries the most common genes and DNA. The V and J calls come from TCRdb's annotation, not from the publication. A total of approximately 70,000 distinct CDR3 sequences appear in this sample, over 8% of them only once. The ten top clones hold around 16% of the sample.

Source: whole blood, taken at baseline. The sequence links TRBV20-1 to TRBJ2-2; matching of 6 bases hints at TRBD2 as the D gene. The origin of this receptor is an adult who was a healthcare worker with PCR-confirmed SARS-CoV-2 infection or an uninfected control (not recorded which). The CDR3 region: CSAPGLHTGELFF. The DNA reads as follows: TGCAGTGCCCCGGGACTCCACACCGGGGAGCTGTTTTTT.